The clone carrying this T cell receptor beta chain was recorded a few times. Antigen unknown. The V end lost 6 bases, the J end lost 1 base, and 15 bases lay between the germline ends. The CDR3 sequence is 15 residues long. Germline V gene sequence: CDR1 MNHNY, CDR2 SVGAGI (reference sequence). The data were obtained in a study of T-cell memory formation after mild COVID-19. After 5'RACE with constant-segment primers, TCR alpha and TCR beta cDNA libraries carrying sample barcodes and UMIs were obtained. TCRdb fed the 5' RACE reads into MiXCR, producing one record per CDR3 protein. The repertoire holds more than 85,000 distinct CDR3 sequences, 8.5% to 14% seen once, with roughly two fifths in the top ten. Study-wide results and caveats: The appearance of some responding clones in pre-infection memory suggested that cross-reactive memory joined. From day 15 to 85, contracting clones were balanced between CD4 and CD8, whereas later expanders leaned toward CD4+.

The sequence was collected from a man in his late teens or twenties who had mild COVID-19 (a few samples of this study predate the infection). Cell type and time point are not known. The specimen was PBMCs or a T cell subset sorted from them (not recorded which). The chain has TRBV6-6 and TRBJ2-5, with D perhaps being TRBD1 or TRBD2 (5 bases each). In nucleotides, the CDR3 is TGTGCCAGCAGATTAAGGGGACGGTTCCAAGAGACCCAGTACTTC. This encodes CASRLRGRFQETQYF.